These 21 T cell receptor beta chains were sequenced from one sample in a study of neurological immune-mediated disorders. The time point denotes: longitudinal time-point 3. TCRdb analysed the 5' RACE reads with MiXCR anew, one entry per CDR3 protein. The sample yields some 80,000 distinct CDR3 sequences, 4.3% seen once. The sequenced sample was PBMCs. The origin of the receptors is a woman in her fifties or sixties with multiple sclerosis.

The chain has TRBV4-2 and TRBJ2-4; D is undetermined. The V end was cut by 0 bases, the J end by 0 bases, with 9 bases between. The germline V gene has CDR1 LGHNA and CDR2 YNFKEQ. The CDR3 totals 16 residues. CDR3 nucleotides: TGTGCCAGCAGCCAAGATTTAACAGTAGCCAAAAACATTCAGTACTTC. Amino acids: CASSQDLTVAKNIQYF.

This clonotype has a count of ten or more. The genes are TRBV5-1 and TRBJ2-1, with D maybe TRBD1 (6 bases). The CDR3 contains 17 residues. V lost 4 bases, J lost 0 bases, and 17 bases lay in between. CDR1 is SGHRS, CDR2 YFSETQ, per germline. CDR3 protein: CASSTSTGGSSYNEQFF. CDR3 nucleotide sequence: TGCGCCAGCAGCACCTCGACAGGTGGAAGCTCCTACAATGAGCAGTTCTTC.

Ten or more counts support this clonotype. The gene calls are TRBV5-1 and TRBJ2-2; 12 positions match TRBD2. There are 16 residues in the CDR3. In germline, CDR1 is SGHRS, CDR2 YFSETQ. Trimming cost V 4 bases and J 4 bases; bases outside gene matches: 5. The CDR3 loop reads CASSSGTSGPTGELFF. The CDR3 region has the DNA TGCGCCAGCAGCAGCGGGACTAGCGGGCCCACCGGGGAGCTGTTTTTT.

This clonotype was counted many times. The chain has TRBV5-1 and TRBJ1-5; no firm D call. In germline, CDR1 is SGHRS, CDR2 YFSETQ. V was trimmed by 1 base and J by 1 base, leaving 9 bases between them. The CDR3 totals 15 residues. CDR3 DNA sequence: TGCGCCAGCAGCTTGTTAGGTAGGAGCAATCAGCCCCAGCATTTT. Translating it yields CASSLLGRSNQPQHF. Filled out from reference TRBV5-1 and TRBJ1-5, the complete variable domain reads KAGVTQTPRYLIKTRGQQVTLSCSPISGHRSVSWYQQTPGQGLQFLFEYFSETQRNKGNFPGRFSGRQFSNSRSEMNVSTLELGDSALYLCASSLLGRSNQPQHFGDGTRLSIL.

This clonotype was counted many times. The chain recombines TRBV20-1 with TRBJ2-2; D perhaps matches TRBD2 (5 bases). This CDR3 region has 16 residues. Germline V gene data show CDR1 as DFQATT and CDR2 as SNEGSKA (reference sequence). Trimming took off 0 bases at V and 0 bases at J, with 11 bases between the two ends. For the CDR3, the DNA is TGCAGTGCTAGAGAAGTAACGGGGACGAACACCGGGGAGCTGTTTTTT. Amino acid sequence: CSAREVTGTNTGELFF.

This clonotype was detected many times. The chain uses TRBV6-5 and TRBJ1-1, with 9 bases matching TRBD1. The CDR3 has 16 amino acids. J was trimmed by 0 bases and V by 1 base; bases with no gene match: 3. Germline V gene data show CDR1 as MNHEY and CDR2 as SVGAGI. The CDR3 nucleotides read TGTGCCAGCAGTTACTATGGACAGGGGATGAACACTGAAGCTTTCTTT. As protein: CASSYYGQGMNTEAFF.

This clonotype was seen ten or more times. The genes are TRBV6-4 and TRBJ2-1, with D perhaps assigned TRBD1 or TRBD2 (5 bases each). From germline, CDR1 is MRHNA and CDR2 SNTAGT. The CDR3 length is 15 residues. V shed 3 bases and J shed 10 bases, with 19 bases lying between them. The CDR3 DNA sequence: TGTGCCAGCAGTGAAGGTCCACCGGGGCCGCGAGAGCAGTTCTTC. Its protein product is CASSEGPPGPREQFF.

This clonotype came up many times. The gene calls are TRBV10-2 and TRBJ2-7; D might be TRBD1 (6 bases). V was trimmed by 8 bases and J by 1 base, leaving 21 bases between them. The germline V gene has CDR1 WSHSY and CDR2 SAAADI. The CDR3 has 16 residues. The CDR3 sequence: CASSLGQLLLSYEQYF. Written as DNA, the CDR3 is TGCGCCAGCTCCCTAGGACAGCTCTTATTATCCTACGAGCAGTACTTC.

Ten or more counts support this clonotype. The rearrangement uses TRBV19 and TRBJ2-7; possibly TRBD1 for D (6 bases). The germline V gene has CDR1 LNHDA and CDR2 SQIVND (reference sequence). V was pared by 9 bases and J by 4 bases, with 22 bases between. This CDR3 contains 15 residues. The CDR3, as DNA: TGTGCCAGGGAATCCTCCGGGACACCAATGTACGAGCAGTACTTC. Amino acids: CARESSGTPMYEQYF.

This clonotype was observed at least ten times. The J gene is TRBJ1-2, the V gene TRBV9, with D uncertain. V was pared by 0 bases and J by 4 bases, with 10 bases between. Germline assignment: CDR1 SGDLS and CDR2 YYNGEE. The CDR3 totals 14 residues. CDR3 coding DNA: TGTGCCAGCAGCGTAGATGGGGTCGGCTATGGCTACACCTTC. Translating it yields CASSVDGVGYGYTF.

This clonotype appeared many times. The chain has TRBV3-1 and TRBJ2-7; a possible D gene is TRBD1 (6 bases). The CDR3 loop spans 14 amino acids. The germline CDR1 and CDR2 sequences are LGHDT and YNNKEL (reference sequence). V shed 4 bases and J shed 2 bases, with 12 bases lying between them. The CDR3 nucleotides read TGTGCCAGCAGCCTAAGGACAGCGACCTACGAGCAGTACTTC. This codes for CASSLRTATYEQYF.

This clonotype was recorded at least ten times. At one end, the junction sequence differs from germline, possibly due to a read error. V gene TRBV7-7 combines with J gene TRBJ2-2; 9 positions match TRBD1. The CDR3 is made up of 15 amino acids. Germline CDR1 and CDR2: SSHAT and FNYEAQ (reference sequence). Here the CDR3 reads CASSRTGGASGELFF. Here the CDR3 DNA reads TGTGCTAGCAGCCGAACAGGGGGCGCGTCCGGGGAGCTGTTTTTT.

This clonotype was found many times. The chain carries TRBV27 and TRBJ1-5, with D hard to call. Trimming removed 4 bases at V and 4 bases at J, with 11 bases between. The V gene's germline CDR1 is MNHEY and CDR2 SMNVEV (reference sequence). CDR3 length: 14 amino acids. The CDR3 protein is CASSYAGSNQPQHF. Here the CDR3 DNA reads TGTGCCAGCAGTTACGCGGGGTCAAATCAGCCCCAGCATTTT.

This clonotype was observed many times. The chain joins TRBV6-4 to TRBJ2-2; no definite D call. Trimming took off 6 bases at V and 1 base at J, with 15 bases between the two ends. Per germline, CDR1 MRHNA and CDR2 SNTAGT. The CDR3 consists of 16 residues. CDR3 in DNA: TGTGCCAGCAGCCCTTCCATCCTTCTGAACACCGGGGAGCTGTTTTTT. Its protein product is CASSPSILLNTGELFF.

This rearrangement joins TRBV5-6 to TRBJ2-7; 8 bases are a match to TRBD1. This CDR3 is 14 amino acids long. Unmatched junction bases numbered 5, after V lost 3 bases and J lost 3 bases. Germline CDR1 and CDR2: SGHDT and YYEEEE. The CDR3 DNA sequence: TGTGCCAGCAGCTGGGGACAGGTATACTACGAGCAGTACTTC. Translated: CASSWGQVYYEQYF.

This chain connects TRBV7-8 to TRBJ2-1; D possibly corresponds to TRBD2 (5 bases). V was pared by 5 bases and J by 0 bases, with 11 bases between. The CDR3 length is 15 residues. Germline assignment: CDR1 SGHVS and CDR2 FQNEAQ. CDR3 bases: TGTGCCAGCAGCCCCGAGGCGGGCTCCTACAATGAGCAGTTCTTC. Translation: CASSPEAGSYNEQFF.

This clonotype was observed many times. The rearrangement links TRBV20-1 to TRBJ2-1; 8 nucleotides line up with TRBD2. Germline values: CDR1 DFQATT, CDR2 SNEGSKA (reference sequence). V lost 0 bases and J lost 6; bases outside the gene matches: 7. The CDR3 totals 15 residues. CDR3 in DNA: TGCAGTGCTAGAGATCAGCAGCGGGGGTTCAATGAGCAGTTCTTC. Amino acids: CSARDQQRGFNEQFF.

This clonotype was observed many times. V and J are TRBV16 and TRBJ1-2; D gene unclear. Trimming removed 0 bases from V and 5 bases from J, with 10 bases in between. CDR1 KGHSY and CDR2 FQNENV come from the germline V gene. The CDR3 covers 14 residues. CDR3 protein: CASSQSGTLYGYTF. CDR3 bases: TGTGCCAGCAGCCAATCTGGCACCTTGTATGGCTACACCTTC.

This clonotype appeared many times. V is TRBV28 and J is TRBJ2-7; D not certain. V lost 6 bases and J 4 bases, leaving 10 bases between the germline ends. Germline-derived CDR1 and CDR2 are MDHEN and SYDVKM. There are 12 residues in the CDR3. Here the CDR3 DNA reads TGTGCCAGCAGCATATTCAATTACGAGCAGTACTTC. This translates into CASSIFNYEQYF.

The sample holds many counts of this clonotype. The chain couples TRBV20-1 to TRBJ1-5; no reliable D call. This CDR3 comprises 13 residues. CDR1 and CDR2 from the germline V gene are DFQATT and SNEGSKA (reference sequence). Trimming shortened V by 7 bases and J by 0 bases, and 10 bases separated the two germline ends. CDR3 DNA sequence: TGCAGTGTCGTACCTTATAGCAATCAGCCCCAGCATTTT. Translated, it gives CSVVPYSNQPQHF.

This clonotype has a count of ten or more. The chain joins TRBV20-1 to TRBJ1-5, with 12 bases identical to TRBD1. This CDR3 comprises 15 residues. V was pared by 8 bases and J by 5 bases, with 10 bases of the junction left unmatched. CDR1 and CDR2 from the germline V gene are DFQATT and SNEGSKA (reference sequence). The CDR3 protein is CSTNTGTGGDQPQHF. The CDR3 DNA sequence: TGCAGTACTAATACCGGGACAGGGGGCGATCAGCCCCAGCATTTT.